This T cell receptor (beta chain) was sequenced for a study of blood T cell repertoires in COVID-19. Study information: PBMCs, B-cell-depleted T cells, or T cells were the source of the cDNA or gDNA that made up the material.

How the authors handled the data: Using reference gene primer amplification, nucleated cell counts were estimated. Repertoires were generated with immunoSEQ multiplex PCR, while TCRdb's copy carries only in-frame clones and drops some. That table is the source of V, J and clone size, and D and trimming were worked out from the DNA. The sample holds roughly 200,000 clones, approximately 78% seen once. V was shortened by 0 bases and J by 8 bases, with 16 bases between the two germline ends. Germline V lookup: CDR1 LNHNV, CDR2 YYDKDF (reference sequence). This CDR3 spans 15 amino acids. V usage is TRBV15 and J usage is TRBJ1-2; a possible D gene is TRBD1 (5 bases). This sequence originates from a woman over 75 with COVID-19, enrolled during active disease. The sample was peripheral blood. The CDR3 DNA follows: TGTGCCACCAGCAGAGATTTGGGGGGACGCGAAGGCTACACCTTC. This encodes CATSRDLGGREGYTF.